Described below is a single TCR beta chain sequence and its context. This specimen belongs to a study of blood T cell repertoires in COVID-19. About the study: Material from acute and convalescent COVID-19 was sourced from the United States, Italy and Spain. PBMCs, B-cell-depleted T cells, or T cells were the source of the cDNA or gDNA that made up the material.

This CDR3 has 16 amino acids. CDR1 and CDR2 from the germline V gene are SGHNT and YYREEE (reference sequence). V trimming: 2 bases; J trimming: 3 bases; junction bases outside the gene matches: 6. In the original processing: Reference gene primer amplification yielded estimated nucleated cell counts. Assay used: immunoSEQ multiplex PCR; TCRdb lists only in-frame clones, some missing. V, J and clone size are taken as reported in that table, and D and trimming were inferred from the DNA itself. The sample lists around 65,000 clones; about 82% were seen once. V gene TRBV5-4 combines with J gene TRBJ2-1; 9 bases fit TRBD2. Sample: peripheral blood. This TCR was recovered from a man between 70 and 80 years old with acute or convalescent COVID-19. The CDR3 DNA reads as TGTGCCAGCAGCTTTTCCCGAGCGGGGGGCTACAATGAGCAGTTCTTC. Protein product: CASSFSRAGGYNEQFF.